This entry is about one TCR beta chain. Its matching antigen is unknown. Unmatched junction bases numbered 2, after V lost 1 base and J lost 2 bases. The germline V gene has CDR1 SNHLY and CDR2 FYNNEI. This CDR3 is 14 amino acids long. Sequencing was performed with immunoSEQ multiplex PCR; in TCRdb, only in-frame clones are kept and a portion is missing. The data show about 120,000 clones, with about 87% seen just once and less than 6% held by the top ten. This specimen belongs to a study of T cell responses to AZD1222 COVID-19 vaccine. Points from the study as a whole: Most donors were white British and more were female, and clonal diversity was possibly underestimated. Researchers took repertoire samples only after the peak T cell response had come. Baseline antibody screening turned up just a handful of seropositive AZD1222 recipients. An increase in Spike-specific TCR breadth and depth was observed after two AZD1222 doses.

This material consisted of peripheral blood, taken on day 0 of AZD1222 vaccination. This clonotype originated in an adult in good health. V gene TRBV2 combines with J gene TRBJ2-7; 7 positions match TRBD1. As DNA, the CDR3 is TGTGCCAGCAGTGAAGACAGGGGAGCCTACGAGCAGTACTTC. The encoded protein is CASSEDRGAYEQYF.